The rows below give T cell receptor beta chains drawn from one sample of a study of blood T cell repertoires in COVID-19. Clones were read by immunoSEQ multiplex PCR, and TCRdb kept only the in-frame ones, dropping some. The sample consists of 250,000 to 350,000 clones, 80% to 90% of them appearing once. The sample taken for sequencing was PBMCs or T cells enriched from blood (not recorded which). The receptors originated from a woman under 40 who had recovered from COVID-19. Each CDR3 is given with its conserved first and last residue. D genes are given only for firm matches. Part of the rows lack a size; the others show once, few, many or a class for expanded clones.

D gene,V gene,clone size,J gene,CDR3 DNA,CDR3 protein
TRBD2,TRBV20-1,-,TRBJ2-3,TGCAGTGCCAGTAGCGGGGGGGCTCAGGATACGCAGTATTTT,CSASSGGAQDTQYF
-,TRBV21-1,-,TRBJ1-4,TGTGCCAGCAGCGCAAAACGGGTACTTAATGAAAAACTGTTTTTT,CASSAKRVLNEKLFF
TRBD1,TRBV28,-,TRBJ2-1,TGTGCCAGCAGCCTAAGACAGGGGCGAGTGCAGTTCTTC,CASSLRQGRVQFF
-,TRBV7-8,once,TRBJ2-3,TGTGCCAGCAGCTCATTGGTCAGGGGGGAGGTTACGCAGTATTTT,CASSSLVRGEVTQYF
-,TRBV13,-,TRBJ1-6,TGTGCCAGCAGCTTAGCAGTAAATTATAATTCACCCCTCCACTTT,CASSLAVNYNSPLHF
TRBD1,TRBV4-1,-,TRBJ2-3,TGCGCCAGCAGCCAACCACGGGACAGGGGCAATACGCAGTATTTT,CASSQPRDRGNTQYF
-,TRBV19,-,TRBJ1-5,TGTGCCAGTAGTATTAGGCAGGGAGGTAATCAGCCCCAGCATTTT,CASSIRQGGNQPQHF
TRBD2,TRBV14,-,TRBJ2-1,TGTGCCAGCAGCACGCGGACTAGCCTCGGTGAGCAGTTCTTC,CASSTRTSLGEQFF
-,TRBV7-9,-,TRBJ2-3,TGTGCCAGCACCCCACTAGCTCTTAGCACAGATACGCAGTATTTT,CASTPLALSTDTQYF
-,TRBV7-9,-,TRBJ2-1,TGTGCCAGCAACCCGGGGGGGACAGGGTCGTTCAAGGGCGGAAATGAGCAGTTCTTC,CASNPGGTGSFKGGNEQFF
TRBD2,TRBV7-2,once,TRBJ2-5,TGTGCCAGCAGCTTAGTCGGGACTACTCCCCAAGAGACCCAGTACTTC,CASSLVGTTPQETQYF
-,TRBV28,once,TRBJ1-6,TGTGCCAGCAGTTTTGTTCAGGGCTCCAATTCACCCCTCCACTTT,CASSFVQGSNSPLHF
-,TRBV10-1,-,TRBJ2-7,TGCGCCAGCAGTGAGTCGATGGAAAGGCAGGGCGAGCAGTACTTC,CASSESMERQGEQYF
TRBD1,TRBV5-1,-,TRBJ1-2,TGCGCCAGCAGCTTGCAGGGGGCTAGTGGCTACACCTTC,CASSLQGASGYTF
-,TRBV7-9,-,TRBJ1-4,TGTGCCAGCAGCTCCTTTGACTACGTAGGTGAAAAACTGTTTTTT,CASSSFDYVGEKLFF
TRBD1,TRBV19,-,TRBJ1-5,TGTGCCAGTAGCATGGGGGCAGGGGGCTATCAGCCCCAGCATTTT,CASSMGAGGYQPQHF
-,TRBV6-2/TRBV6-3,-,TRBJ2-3,TGTGCCAGCAGCACAGAACATTACGGAGATACGCAGTATTTT,CASSTEHYGDTQYF
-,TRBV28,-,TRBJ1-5,TGTGCCAGCAGGCAGGGGAACAGCAATCAGCCCCAGCATTTT,CASRQGNSNQPQHF
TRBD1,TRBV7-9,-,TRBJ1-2,TGTGCCAGCAGCCTTGACAGGGGCGGCTACACCTTC,CASSLDRGGYTF
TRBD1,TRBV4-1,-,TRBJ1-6,TGCGCCAGCAGCCAAGACACCAGGGGGCTTGGGGGTTCACCCCTCCACTTT,CASSQDTRGLGGSPLHF
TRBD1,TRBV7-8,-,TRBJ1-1,TGTGCCAGCAGCTTAGACGGGTTTGCAGGGGGGACTGAAGCTTTCTTT,CASSLDGFAGGTEAFF
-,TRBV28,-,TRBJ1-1,TGTGCCAGCAGCCCAGGGGCTGAAGCTTTCTTT,CASSPGAEAFF